This T cell receptor (beta chain) comes out of a study of STAT5B mutations in CD4+ large granular lymphocyte leukemia. Study-wide points: TRBV06-family usage was enriched in top patient clones (8/27) versus controls (2/35). About 25% of private leukemic clonotypes occurred rarely in other patients' non-leukemic repertoires.

Trimming removed 8 bases at V and 0 bases at J, with 11 bases between. This CDR3 has 14 residues. Germline V gene lookup returns CDR1 SNHLY and CDR2 FYNNEI. Libraries were prepared by immunoSEQ multiplex PCR; TCRdb keeps only in-frame clonotypes and omits some of them. The sample has about 40,000 clones, roughly 76% seen once. Note on this clone: Its antigen is not known.

The rearrangement links TRBV2 to TRBJ1-3, with D uncertain. The source is a human donor in good health. The sequencing sample was made of CD4+ T cells from blood buffy coats. CDR3 amino acids: CASGGGSSGNTIYF. In DNA, the CDR3 is TGTGCCAGCGGTGGCGGGAGCTCTGGAAACACCATATATTTT.